This T cell receptor beta chain appears in the sequencing data of a study of shared clonotypes between healthy human individuals. CD45RO-negative cells were positively selected for CCR7, leaving out terminally differentiated effector memory CD45RA+ cells. Generated by immunoSEQ multiplex PCR, the TCRdb table keeps only in-frame clones and is missing some. The data contain 650,000 to 800,000 clones, about 90% of them singletons. This TCR derives from a man aged 25 to 45 in good health. The sequenced sample consisted of naive CD8+ T cells sorted from blood.

The CDR3 loop is CASTLGSSYNEQFF. The CDR3 nucleotides are TGTGCCAGCACCTTGGGCTCCTCCTACAATGAGCAGTTCTTC. This rearrangement joins TRBV27 to TRBJ2-1; D unclear. From germline, CDR1 is MNHEY and CDR2 SMNVEV (reference sequence). This CDR3 has 14 amino acids. Deletions cut 7 bases from V and 0 bases from J, with 10 bases between.